This TCR beta chain stems from a study of a mutant IDH1 vaccine in newly diagnosed glioma. The sample holds a few counts of this clone. What it binds is unknown. Assay used: immunoSEQ multiplex PCR; TCRdb lists only in-frame clones, some missing. The sample holds fewer than 95,000 clones, approximately 80% seen once. Time point denoted: week 47, end of study. A single vaccine dose contained 300 ug of mutant IDH1 20-mer peptide, and topical imiquimod was used with it. The V gene's germline CDR1 is LGHNA and CDR2 YNFKEQ. This CDR3 spans 19 amino acids. Trimming took 1 base from V and 1 from J, leaving 21 bases between them.

The material sequenced was PBMCs, taken from a glioma patient whose treatment included an IDH1 peptide vaccine. The chain recombines TRBV4-2 with TRBJ2-3, with a weak D call TRBD2 (7 bases). This clonotype was sampled from a man between 35 and 55 years old with glioma. CDR3 DNA sequence: TGTGCCAGCAGCCAAGCCCTAGTTAGGGGGGGGCCCCGCACAGATACGCAGTATTTT. Amino acid sequence: CASSQALVRGGPRTDTQYF.